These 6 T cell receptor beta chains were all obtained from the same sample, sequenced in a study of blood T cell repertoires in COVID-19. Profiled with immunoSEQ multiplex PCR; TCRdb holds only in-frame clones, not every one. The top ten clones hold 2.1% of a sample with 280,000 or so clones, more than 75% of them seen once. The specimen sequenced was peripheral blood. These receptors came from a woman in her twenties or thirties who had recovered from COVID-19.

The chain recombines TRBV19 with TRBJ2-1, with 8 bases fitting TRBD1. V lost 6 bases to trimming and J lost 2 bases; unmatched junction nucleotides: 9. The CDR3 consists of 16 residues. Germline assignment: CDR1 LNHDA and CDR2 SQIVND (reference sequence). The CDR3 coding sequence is TGTGCCAGTAGGGACAGACAGGGGAATCCCTACAATGAGCAGTTCTTC. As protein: CASRDRQGNPYNEQFF.

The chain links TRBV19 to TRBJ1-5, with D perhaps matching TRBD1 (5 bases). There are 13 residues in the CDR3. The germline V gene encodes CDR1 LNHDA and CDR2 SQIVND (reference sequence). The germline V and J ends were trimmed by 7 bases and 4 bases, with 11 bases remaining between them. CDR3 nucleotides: TGTGCCAGTATGGCAGGGCTTAATCAGCCCCAGCATTTT. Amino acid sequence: CASMAGLNQPQHF.

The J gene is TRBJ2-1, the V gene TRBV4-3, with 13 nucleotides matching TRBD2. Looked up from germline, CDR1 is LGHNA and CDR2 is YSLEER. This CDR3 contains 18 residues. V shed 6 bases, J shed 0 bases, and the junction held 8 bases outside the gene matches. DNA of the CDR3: TGCGCCAGCAGTTCGGGACTAGCGGGGTCGAGCTCCTACAATGAGCAGTTCTTC. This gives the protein CASSSGLAGSSSYNEQFF.

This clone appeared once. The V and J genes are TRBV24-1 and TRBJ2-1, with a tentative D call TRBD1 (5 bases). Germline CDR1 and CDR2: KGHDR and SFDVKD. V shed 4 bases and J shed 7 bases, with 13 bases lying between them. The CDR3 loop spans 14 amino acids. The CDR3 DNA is TGTGCCACCAGTGACTGGGGTAGGGGAAATGAGCAGTTCTTC. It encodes CATSDWGRGNEQFF.

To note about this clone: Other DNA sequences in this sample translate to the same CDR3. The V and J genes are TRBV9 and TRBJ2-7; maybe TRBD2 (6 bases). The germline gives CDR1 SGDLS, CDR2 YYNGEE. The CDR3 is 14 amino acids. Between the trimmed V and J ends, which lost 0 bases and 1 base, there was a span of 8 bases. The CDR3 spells CASSVGAGSYEQYF. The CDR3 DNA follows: TGTGCCAGCAGCGTAGGGGCGGGGTCCTACGAGCAGTACTTC.

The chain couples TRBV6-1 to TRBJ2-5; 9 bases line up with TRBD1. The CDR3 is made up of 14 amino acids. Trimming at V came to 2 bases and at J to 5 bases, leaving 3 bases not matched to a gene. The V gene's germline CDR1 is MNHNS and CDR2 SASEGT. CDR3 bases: TGTGCCAGCAGTGAAAACAGGGGGCAGGAGACCCAGTACTTC. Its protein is CASSENRGQETQYF.